Here is one T cell receptor (beta chain) with its context. Seattle-derived patients entered the study during active infection and were followed longitudinally. This specimen belongs to a study of blood T cell repertoires in COVID-19. Study-wide background: T cells, B-cell-depleted T cells, or PBMCs provided the cDNA or gDNA that served as material.

The CDR3 covers 15 residues. Germline V gives CDR1 MNHEY, CDR2 SMNVEV (reference sequence). V lost 5 bases and J lost 4, with 14 bases in between. Profiling relied on immunoSEQ multiplex PCR, and the TCRdb table lists in-frame clones only, not all of them. The sample includes 150,000 to 200,000 clones, roughly 88% of them seen just once. The chain recombines TRBV27 with TRBJ1-4; unclear D gene. Material for sequencing was peripheral blood. The receptor comes from a man of 80 years or more with COVID-19, enrolled during active disease. The CDR3 DNA reads TGTGCCAGCAGTGGAGGGAACCCAGTTAATGAAAAACTGTTTTTT. Translation: CASSGGNPVNEKLFF.